This section outlines one TCR beta chain sequence together with its context. This entry comes from a study of blood T cell repertoires in COVID-19. CDR1 is LGHDT, CDR2 YNNKEL, per germline (reference sequence). V gave up 1 base and J gave up 4 bases, with 10 bases separating them. This CDR3 is built from 14 residues. Using immunoSEQ multiplex PCR, the repertoire was profiled, and TCRdb retains in-frame clones only, with some absent. The table has 200,000 or so clones, roughly 76% seen once. The chain links TRBV3-1 (or the pseudogene TRBV3-2) to TRBJ1-2, with D unclear. Sequencing was carried out using peripheral blood. The sequence was collected from a woman of 80 years or more with COVID-19, enrolled during active disease. The CDR3 spells CASSQGAQFYGYTF. CDR3 nucleotides: TGTGCCAGCAGCCAAGGGGCACAGTTCTATGGCTACACCTTC.